This TCR beta chain was captured in a study of T cell responses to AZD1222 COVID-19 vaccine. Study-level findings and limits: Among AZD1222 vaccinees, only six or seven were seropositive at baseline. Only after the peak T cell response were repertoires sampled. Across the whole spike, CD4 TCRs peaked at regions 160-218 and 743-854.

This clone occurred a few times. The target antigen is unknown. Sequencing used immunoSEQ multiplex PCR; TCRdb keeps in-frame clones, though not all of them. The data show about 110,000 clones, around nine tenths seen once. CDR1 is MNHEY, CDR2 SMNVEV, per germline (reference sequence). Trimming stripped 4 bases from V and 2 bases from J, with 12 bases between. The CDR3 length is 15 residues. The sequence was obtained from an adult who received the AZD1222 COVID-19 vaccine. This chain links TRBV27 with TRBJ1-3, with D unclear. The sample consisted of peripheral blood, taken 28 days after the second AZD1222 dose. DNA for the CDR3: TGTGCCAGCAGTTCCCTATCAGAGACTGGAAACACCATATATTTT. This encodes CASSSLSETGNTIYF.